The 3 T cell receptor beta chains below all came from one sample that was sequenced in a study of blood T cell repertoires in COVID-19. Sequenced by immunoSEQ multiplex PCR; TCRdb stores in-frame clones only, minus some. The sample records 80,000 to 100,000 clones, approximately 90% being singletons. Sequenced material: peripheral blood. The receptors here all came from a human donor with active COVID-19. The donor label of this sample is uncertain.

This chain links TRBV6-5 with TRBJ1-1; D remains unclear. Trimming shortened V by 5 bases and J by 4 bases, and 11 bases separated the two germline ends. The germline V gene encodes CDR1 MNHEY and CDR2 SVGAGI. The CDR3 is 13 amino acids. The CDR3 DNA reads as TGTGCCAGCAGTAGTTCCGGGTTCACTGAAGCTTTCTTT. Its protein is CASSSSGFTEAFF.

The chain is built from TRBV28 and TRBJ2-7; 9 bases map to TRBD1. This CDR3 has 14 residues. V shed 6 bases and J 4 bases; nucleotides not matched to a gene: 7. CDR1 and CDR2 (germline): MDHEN, SYDVKM. CDR3 in amino acids: CASSEQGAGYEQYF. The CDR3 coding sequence is TGTGCCAGCAGCGAACAGGGGGCCGGGTACGAGCAGTACTTC.

Here the CDR3 reads CASSELRSTRGAFF. The CDR3 coding sequence is TGTGCCAGCAGTGAACTCCGCAGCACCCGGGGAGCTTTCTTT. The chain links TRBV2 to TRBJ1-1; D gene uncertain. The CDR3 length is 14 residues. V was clipped by 2 bases and J by 10 bases, with 17 bases between them. Germline V gene lookup returns CDR1 SNHLY and CDR2 FYNNEI.